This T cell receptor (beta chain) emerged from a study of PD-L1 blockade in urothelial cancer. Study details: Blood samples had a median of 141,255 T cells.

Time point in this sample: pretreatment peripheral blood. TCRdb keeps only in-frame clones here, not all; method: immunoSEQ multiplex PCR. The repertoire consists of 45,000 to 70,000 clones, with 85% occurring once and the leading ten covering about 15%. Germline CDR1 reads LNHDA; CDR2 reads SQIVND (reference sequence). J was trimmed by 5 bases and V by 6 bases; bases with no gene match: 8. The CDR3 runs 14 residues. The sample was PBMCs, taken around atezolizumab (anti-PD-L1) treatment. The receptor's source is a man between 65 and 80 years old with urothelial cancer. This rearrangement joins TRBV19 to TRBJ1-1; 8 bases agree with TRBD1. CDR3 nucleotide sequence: TGTGCCAGTAGAACAGGGGGAGTAGGTACTGAAGCTTTCTTT. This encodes CASRTGGVGTEAFF.